A selection of T cell receptor beta chains follows, all from one sample in a study of early T cells in non-severe SARS-CoV-2 infection. Using its own MiXCR run on the 5' RACE reads, TCRdb lists one record per CDR3 protein. The data hold 80,000 or so distinct CDR3 sequences, with more than 10% observed a single time. The material sequenced was whole blood. These receptors came from an adult who was a healthcare worker with PCR-confirmed SARS-CoV-2 infection or an uninfected control (not recorded which). CDR3s include the opening cysteine and the closing phenylalanine or tryptophan. D genes are given only for firm matches. Clone sizes are given selectively: once, few, many, or a class where the clone is expanded.

>-|TRBJ2-6|15|few|TRBV18
CASSPQGSGANVLTF
TGTGCCAGCTCACCTCAGGGATCTGGGGCCAACGTCCTGACTTTC
>-|TRBJ1-2|11|-|TRBV20-1
CSSLFSSGYTF
TGCAGCAGCCTTTTCTCGAGTGGCTACACCTTC
>-|TRBJ2-7|16|-|TRBV12-3/TRBV12-4
CASSLSQGGRSYEQYF
TGTGCCAGCAGTTTATCCCAGGGGGGGCGATCCTACGAGCAGTACTTC
>TRBD2|TRBJ2-3|13|many|TRBV20-1
CSALAGGEDTQYF
TGCAGTGCCCTAGCGGGAGGAGAAGATACGCAGTATTTT
>-|TRBJ2-6|13|many|TRBV7-6
CASSRSGANVLTF
TGTGCCAGCAGTCGAAGTGGGGCCAACGTCCTGACTTTC
>TRBD2|TRBJ2-5|16|-|TRBV11-2
CASSFVLAGGRETQYF
TGTGCCAGCAGCTTCGTACTAGCGGGAGGCAGAGAGACCCAGTACTTC
>TRBD1|TRBJ1-5|13|-|TRBV20-1
CSAAGGWDQPQHF
TGCAGTGCTGCAGGGGGCTGGGATCAGCCCCAGCATTTT
>TRBD2|TRBJ2-1|15|many|TRBV7-3
CASSKGGSDYNEQFF
TGTGCCAGCAGCAAGGGAGGGAGCGATTACAATGAGCAGTTCTTC
>-|TRBJ2-1|14|few|TRBV29-1
CSAVRDGPYNEQFF
TGCAGCGCTGTCCGGGACGGCCCCTACAATGAGCAGTTCTTC
>TRBD2|TRBJ2-7|14|-|TRBV7-6
CASSFSTSAYEQYF
TGTGCCAGCAGCTTTTCTACTAGCGCCTACGAGCAGTACTTC
>-|TRBJ2-6|16|-|TRBV6-5
CASSLTGASGANVLTF
TGTGCCAGCAGCCTTACGGGAGCTTCTGGGGCCAACGTCCTGACTTTC
>TRBD2|TRBJ2-3|15|few|TRBV7-3
CASSRTSGEADTQYF
TGTGCCAGCAGCCGAACTAGCGGGGAGGCAGATACGCAGTATTTT
>-|TRBJ1-1|13|many|TRBV20-1
CSARSSSNTEAFF
TGCAGTGCTAGGTCCTCAAGTAACACTGAAGCTTTCTTT
>TRBD2|TRBJ2-1|14|-|TRBV27
CASTPLAGAGEQFF
TGTGCCAGCACCCCACTAGCGGGGGCGGGTGAGCAGTTCTTC
>-|TRBJ2-5|14|many|TRBV5-1
CASSDRVPWETQYF
TGCGCCAGCTCCGACCGGGTCCCCTGGGAGACCCAGTACTTC
>-|TRBJ2-5|13|few|TRBV12-3/TRBV12-4
CASSLHSQETQYF
TGTGCCAGCAGTTTACACAGCCAAGAGACCCAGTACTTC
>-|TRBJ1-1|13|many|TRBV11-1
CASSSREDTEAFF
TGTGCCAGCAGCTCTAGGGAGGACACTGAAGCTTTCTTT
>-|TRBJ2-5|16|many|TRBV9
CASSPRTGGYQETQYF
TGTGCCAGCAGCCCTCGGACTGGGGGCTACCAAGAGACCCAGTACTTC
>TRBD2|TRBJ2-1|17|many|TRBV28
CASSLHFSGSSYNEQFF
TGTGCCAGCAGTCTACATTTTAGCGGGAGCTCCTACAATGAGCAGTTCTTC
>-|TRBJ2-1|14|-|TRBV5-1
CASSLGTADNEQFF
TGCGCCAGCAGCTTGGGGACAGCCGACAATGAGCAGTTCTTC
>-|TRBJ2-5|13|few|TRBV18
CASSPGIQETQYF
TGTGCCAGCTCACCAGGCATTCAAGAGACCCAGTACTTC
>-|TRBJ2-3|15|few|TRBV19
CASSQATVSTDTQYF
TGTGCCAGTAGCCAAGCAACAGTTAGCACAGATACGCAGTATTTT
>-|TRBJ1-1|13|few|TRBV14
CASSLPGGIEAFF
TGTGCCAGCAGCCTCCCGGGGGGTATTGAAGCTTTCTTT
>TRBD2|TRBJ2-3|14|-|TRBV10-3
CAISVAGGTDTQYF
TGTGCCATCAGTGTAGCGGGAGGGACAGATACGCAGTATTTT
>TRBD1|TRBJ1-2|12|many|TRBV6-6
CASSLQGDGYTF
TGTGCCAGCAGTCTACAGGGGGATGGCTACACCTTC
>-|TRBJ2-7|14|few|TRBV18
CASSQTAQDHEQYF
TGTGCCAGCTCCCAGACAGCCCAGGACCACGAGCAGTACTTC
>-|TRBJ2-5|15|-|TRBV29-1
CSVEDHGRPGETQYF
TGCAGCGTTGAAGATCACGGGCGGCCCGGGGAGACCCAGTACTTC
>TRBD2|TRBJ2-7|16|-|TRBV4-1
CASSQGGLADYYEQYF
TGCGCCAGCAGCCAAGGGGGACTAGCGGACTACTACGAGCAGTACTTC
>TRBD2|TRBJ2-4|14|few|TRBV7-3
CASSWTSGSNIQYF
TGTGCCAGCAGCTGGACTAGCGGGAGTAACATTCAGTACTTC
>-|TRBJ2-7|11|-|TRBV29-1
CSVETVYEQYF
TGCAGCGTTGAAACAGTCTACGAGCAGTACTTC
>TRBD2|TRBJ2-1|14|medium-sized|TRBV20-1
CSAKPGLATGEQFF
TGCAGTGCTAAACCGGGACTAGCAACTGGTGAGCAGTTCTTC
>-|TRBJ2-7|11|-|TRBV20-1
CSAPWGSEQYF
TGCAGTGCCCCCTGGGGTAGCGAGCAGTACTTC
>-|TRBJ1-5|17|many|TRBV20-1
CSAKGAKAWESNQPQHF
TGCAGTGCTAAAGGAGCAAAGGCTTGGGAAAGCAATCAGCCCCAGCATTTT
>-|TRBJ1-3|15|once|TRBV7-2
CASSLYWSSENTIYF
TGTGCCAGCAGCTTATACTGGAGCTCTGAAAACACCATATATTTT
>TRBD1|TRBJ2-7|14|few|TRBV28
CASRGQFPTYEQYF
TGTGCCAGCAGGGGACAGTTTCCCACCTACGAGCAGTACTTC
>TRBD2|TRBJ2-2|15|many|TRBV6-2/TRBV6-3
CASRSGGVNTGELFF
TGTGCCAGCAGGTCGGGAGGGGTAAACACCGGGGAGCTGTTTTTT
>TRBD1|TRBJ2-7|14|many|TRBV29-1
CSVGTGQSSYEQYF
TGCAGCGTGGGGACAGGTCAGAGCTCCTACGAGCAGTACTTC
>-|TRBJ1-1|15|-|TRBV10-1
CASSDSRDMNTEAFF
TGCGCCAGCAGTGATTCCCGGGACATGAACACTGAAGCTTTCTTT
>TRBD2|TRBJ2-7|15|few|TRBV7-2
CASSLVGGRRNEQYF
TGTGCCAGCAGCTTGGTCGGCGGGAGGAGGAACGAGCAGTACTTC
>-|TRBJ2-2|15|-|TRBV9
CASSLSGGFTGELFF
TGTGCCAGCAGCCTTAGTGGCGGGTTTACCGGGGAGCTGTTTTTT
>TRBD2|TRBJ2-1|15|many|TRBV12-3/TRBV12-4
CASSSQAGSYNEQFF
TGTGCCAGCAGTTCACAAGCGGGGTCCTACAATGAGCAGTTCTTC
>-|TRBJ1-1|10|-|TRBV20-1
CSARNTEAFF
TGCAGTGCTAGAAACACTGAAGCTTTCTTT
>-|TRBJ2-5|12|few|TRBV30
CAWGDPTETQYF
TGTGCCTGGGGGGACCCGACGGAGACCCAGTACTTC
>-|TRBJ1-1|17|-|TRBV28
CTSSSTYDLPRGTEAFF
TGTACCAGCAGTTCGACCTATGACCTCCCGCGGGGCACTGAAGCTTTCTTT
>TRBD1|TRBJ1-6|16|many|TRBV7-9
CASSSHSGQGGSPLHF
TGTGCCAGCAGCTCGCATTCGGGACAGGGCGGTTCACCCCTCCACTTT
>-|TRBJ1-2|14|few|TRBV10-2
CASSDFQGSYGYTF
TGCGCCAGCAGTGATTTTCAGGGGTCCTATGGCTACACCTTC
>TRBD1|TRBJ2-2|15|few|TRBV4-2
CASSQRDSNTGELFF
TGTGCCAGCAGCCAAAGGGACAGTAACACCGGGGAGCTGTTTTTT
>-|TRBJ2-2|14|many|TRBV7-7
CASSPRGVTGELFF
TGTGCCAGCAGCCCGAGGGGGGTCACCGGGGAGCTGTTTTTT
>TRBD1|TRBJ2-7|14|many|TRBV6-1
CASSTQGATNEQYF
TGTGCCAGCAGTACACAGGGGGCGACCAACGAGCAGTACTTC
>TRBD1|TRBJ2-7|11|many|TRBV12-3/TRBV12-4
CATGQGYEQYF
TGTGCCACGGGACAGGGTTACGAGCAGTACTTC
>TRBD2|TRBJ2-1|15|few|TRBV6-1
CASIWTSGSNNEQFF
TGTGCCAGCATATGGACTAGCGGGAGTAACAATGAGCAGTTCTTC
>TRBD2|TRBJ2-3|18|many|TRBV28
CASSPVLKAGAGTDTQYF
TGTGCCAGCAGTCCCGTCTTGAAGGCGGGAGCAGGGACAGATACGCAGTATTTT
>-|TRBJ1-6|12|many|TRBV28
CASNSYPSPLHF
TGTGCCAGCAACTCCTATCCTTCACCCCTCCACTTT
>TRBD1|TRBJ2-5|23|-|TRBV20-1
CSASLKKDPGQGIVVPVEETQYF
TGCAGTGCTAGTCTAAAGAAGGATCCCGGACAGGGAATCGTGGTACCGGTCGAAGAGACCCAGTACTTC